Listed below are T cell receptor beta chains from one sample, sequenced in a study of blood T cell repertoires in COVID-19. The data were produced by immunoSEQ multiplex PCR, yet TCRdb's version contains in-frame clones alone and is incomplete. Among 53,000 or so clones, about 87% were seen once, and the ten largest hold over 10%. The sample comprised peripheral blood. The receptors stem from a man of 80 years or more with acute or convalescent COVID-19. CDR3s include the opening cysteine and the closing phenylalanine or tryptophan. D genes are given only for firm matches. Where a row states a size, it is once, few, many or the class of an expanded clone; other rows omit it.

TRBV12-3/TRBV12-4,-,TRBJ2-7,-,CASSLREAYEQYF,TGTGCCAGCAGTTTAAGGGAGGCCTACGAGCAGTACTTC
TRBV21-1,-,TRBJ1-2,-,CASSKRGRTVSGYTF,TGTGCCAGCAGCAAAAGGGGAAGAACAGTAAGTGGCTACACCTTC
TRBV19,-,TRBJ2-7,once,CASSSQGTFYSYEQYF,TGTGCCAGTAGTTCGCAGGGGACCTTTTACTCCTACGAGCAGTACTTC
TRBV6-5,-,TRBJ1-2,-,CASSYSRGGGGYTF,TGTGCCAGCAGTTATTCGCGGGGAGGTGGTGGCTACACCTTC
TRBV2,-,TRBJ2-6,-,CASSADSGANVLTF,TGTGCCAGCAGTGCAGACTCTGGGGCCAACGTCCTGACTTTC
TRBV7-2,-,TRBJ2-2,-,CASSRRGTGELFF,TGTGCCAGCAGCAGAAGGGGGACCGGGGAGCTGTTTTTT
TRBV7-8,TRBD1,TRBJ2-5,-,CASSAGQGVTLETQYF,TGTGCCAGCAGCGCGGGACAGGGTGTTACTTTAGAGACCCAGTACTTC
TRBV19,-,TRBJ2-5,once,CATRGGFQQETQYF,TGTGCCACCCGAGGAGGGTTTCAGCAAGAGACCCAGTACTTC
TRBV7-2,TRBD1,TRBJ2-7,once,CASSWGDRGYEQYF,TGTGCCAGCAGCTGGGGGGACAGGGGCTACGAGCAGTACTTC
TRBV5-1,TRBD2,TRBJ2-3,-,CASSLGPLAGGIDTQYF,TGCGCCAGCAGCTTGGGCCCTCTAGCGGGGGGAATAGATACGCAGTATTTT
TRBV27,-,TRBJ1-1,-,CASSLYGGSGAEAFF,TGTGCCAGCAGTTTATATGGGGGGTCCGGCGCTGAAGCTTTCTTT
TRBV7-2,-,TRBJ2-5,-,CASSLGARETQYF,TGTGCCAGCAGCTTAGGGGCACGTGAGACCCAGTACTTC
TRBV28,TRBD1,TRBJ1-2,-,CASRDRVSDYGYTF,TGTGCCAGCAGGGACAGGGTTTCGGACTATGGCTACACCTTC
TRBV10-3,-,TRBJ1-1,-,CATLQAGNTEAFF,TGTGCCACCCTCCAGGCGGGGAACACTGAAGCTTTCTTT
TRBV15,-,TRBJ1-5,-,CATSRDSGANQPQHF,TGTGCCACCAGCAGAGACTCAGGGGCCAATCAGCCCCAGCATTTT
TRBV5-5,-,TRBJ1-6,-,CASSLDGPASSTLPLHF,TGTGCCAGCAGCTTGGATGGGCCGGCCAGTTCAACCCTACCCCTCCACTTT
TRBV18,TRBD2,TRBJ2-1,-,CASSVSGGSYNEQFF,TGTGCCAGCTCAGTTAGCGGGGGCTCCTACAATGAGCAGTTCTTC
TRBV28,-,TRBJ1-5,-,CASNTQGNQPQHF,TGTGCCAGCAATACACAGGGCAATCAGCCCCAGCATTTT
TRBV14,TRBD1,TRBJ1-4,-,CASSPRLTGNYEKLFF,TGTGCCAGCAGCCCCCGGCTGACAGGGAACTATGAAAAACTGTTTTTT
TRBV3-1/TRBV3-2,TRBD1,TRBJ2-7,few,CASSQARGPYEQYF,TGTGCCAGCAGCCAAGCCAGGGGGCCCTACGAGCAGTACTTC
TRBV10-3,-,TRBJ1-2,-,CAIRGTDYGYTF,TGTGCCATCAGGGGCACTGACTATGGCTACACCTTC
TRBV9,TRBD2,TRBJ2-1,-,CASSAGRLAGGPGEQFF,TGTGCCAGCAGCGCCGGAAGACTAGCGGGGGGGCCAGGGGAGCAGTTCTTC
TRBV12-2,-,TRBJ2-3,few,CASRLVTLGPADTQYF,TGTGCAAGTCGCTTAGTCACACTGGGGCCCGCAGATACGCAGTATTTT
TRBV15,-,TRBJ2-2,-,CATSRDTGTTNTGELFF,TGTGCCACCAGCAGAGATACAGGGACTACGAACACCGGGGAGCTGTTTTTT
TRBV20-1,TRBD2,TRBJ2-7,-,CSASRLAGGYEQYF,TGCAGTGCTAGTCGGCTAGCGGGGGGTTACGAGCAGTACTTC
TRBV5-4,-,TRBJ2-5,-,CASSSGTRTSQETQYF,TGTGCCAGCAGCTCCGGGACTCGAACAAGTCAAGAGACCCAGTACTTC
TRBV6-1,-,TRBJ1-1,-,CASSEGRGLYTEAFF,TGTGCCAGCAGTGAGGGCAGGGGCTTGTATACTGAAGCTTTCTTT
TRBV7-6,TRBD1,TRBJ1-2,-,CASSRSGQGSNYGYTF,TGTGCCAGCAGCAGATCTGGACAGGGATCTAACTATGGCTACACCTTC
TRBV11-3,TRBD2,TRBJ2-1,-,CASSFSTSGEYNEQFF,TGTGCCAGCAGCTTCTCCACTAGCGGGGAGTACAATGAGCAGTTCTTC
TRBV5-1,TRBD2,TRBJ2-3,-,CASSLLGGATQYF,TGCGCCAGCAGCTTGCTCGGGGGGGCTACGCAGTATTTT
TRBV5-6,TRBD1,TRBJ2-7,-,CASSYWTGSSSYEQYF,TGTGCCAGCAGCTACTGGACAGGGTCGAGCTCCTACGAGCAGTACTTC
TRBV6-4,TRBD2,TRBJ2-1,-,CASSDSKRGVYNEQFF,TGTGCCAGCAGTGACTCAAAGCGGGGGGTCTACAATGAGCAGTTCTTC
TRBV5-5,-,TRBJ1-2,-,CASSLGFRSQDYGYTF,TGTGCCAGCAGCTTGGGGTTTAGATCACAGGACTATGGCTACACCTTC
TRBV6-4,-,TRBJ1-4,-,CASSDPTVAGEKLFF,TGTGCCAGCAGTGACCCGACAGTAGCGGGTGAAAAACTGTTTTTT
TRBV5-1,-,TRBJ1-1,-,CASSSTGTNTEAFF,TGCGCCAGCAGCTCCACAGGGACGAACACTGAAGCTTTCTTT
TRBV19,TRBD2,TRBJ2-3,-,CASSILAGGRTDTQYF,TGTGCCAGTAGTATCCTAGCGGGGGGGCGAACAGATACGCAGTATTTT
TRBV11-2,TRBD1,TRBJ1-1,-,CASRDRGTNTEAFF,TGTGCCAGCAGGGACAGGGGGACTAACACTGAAGCTTTCTTT
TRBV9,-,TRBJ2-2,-,CASSVVAGPTWGTGELFF,TGTGCCAGCAGCGTAGTGGCGGGACCCACTTGGGGGACCGGGGAGCTGTTTTTT
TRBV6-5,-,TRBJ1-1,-,CASTGTAATEAFF,TGTGCCAGCACCGGGACTGCGGCCACTGAAGCTTTCTTT
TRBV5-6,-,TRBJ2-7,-,CASSFGQLSVYEQYF,TGTGCCAGCAGCTTCGGACAGCTTTCGGTCTACGAGCAGTACTTC
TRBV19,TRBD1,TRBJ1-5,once,CASSPTDRGYNQPQHF,TGTGCCAGTAGTCCGACGGACAGGGGATACAATCAGCCCCAGCATTTT
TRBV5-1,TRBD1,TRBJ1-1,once,CASSWGQANTEAFF,TGCGCCAGCAGCTGGGGACAGGCGAACACTGAAGCTTTCTTT
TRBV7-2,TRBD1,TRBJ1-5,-,CASSWGQGGGQPQHF,TGTGCCAGCAGCTGGGGACAGGGGGGTGGTCAGCCCCAGCATTTT
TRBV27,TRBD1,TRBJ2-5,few,CASSLPIQGATVETQYF,TGTGCCAGCAGTTTACCTATACAGGGGGCAACAGTGGAGACCCAGTACTTC
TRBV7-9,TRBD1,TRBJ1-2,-,CASSPNQGAGGYTF,TGTGCCAGCAGCCCAAACCAGGGGGCGGGAGGCTACACCTTC
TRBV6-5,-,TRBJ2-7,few,CASSSGGLHYEQYF,TGTGCCAGCAGTTCCGGCGGATTGCACTACGAGCAGTACTTC